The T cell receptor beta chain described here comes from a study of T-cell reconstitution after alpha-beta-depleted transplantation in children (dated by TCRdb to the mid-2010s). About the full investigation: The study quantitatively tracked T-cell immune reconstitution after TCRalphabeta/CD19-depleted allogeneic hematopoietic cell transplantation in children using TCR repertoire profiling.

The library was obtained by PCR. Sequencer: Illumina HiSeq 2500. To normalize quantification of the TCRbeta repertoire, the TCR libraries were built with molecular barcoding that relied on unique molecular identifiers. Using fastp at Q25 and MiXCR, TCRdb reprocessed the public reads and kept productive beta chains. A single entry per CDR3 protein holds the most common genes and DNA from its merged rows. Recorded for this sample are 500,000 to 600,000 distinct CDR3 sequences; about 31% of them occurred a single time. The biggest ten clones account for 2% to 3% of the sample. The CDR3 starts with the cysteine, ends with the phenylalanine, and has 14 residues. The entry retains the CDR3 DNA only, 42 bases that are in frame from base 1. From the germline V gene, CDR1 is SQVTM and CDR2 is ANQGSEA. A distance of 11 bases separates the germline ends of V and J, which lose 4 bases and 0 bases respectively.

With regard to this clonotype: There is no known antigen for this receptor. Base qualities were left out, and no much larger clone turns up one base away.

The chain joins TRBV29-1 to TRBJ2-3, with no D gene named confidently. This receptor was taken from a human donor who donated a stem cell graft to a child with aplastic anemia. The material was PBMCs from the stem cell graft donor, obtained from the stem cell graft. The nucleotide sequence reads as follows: TGCAGCGTTGCAGTAGGAACTAGCACAGATACGCAGTATTTT. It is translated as CSVAVGTSTDTQYF.